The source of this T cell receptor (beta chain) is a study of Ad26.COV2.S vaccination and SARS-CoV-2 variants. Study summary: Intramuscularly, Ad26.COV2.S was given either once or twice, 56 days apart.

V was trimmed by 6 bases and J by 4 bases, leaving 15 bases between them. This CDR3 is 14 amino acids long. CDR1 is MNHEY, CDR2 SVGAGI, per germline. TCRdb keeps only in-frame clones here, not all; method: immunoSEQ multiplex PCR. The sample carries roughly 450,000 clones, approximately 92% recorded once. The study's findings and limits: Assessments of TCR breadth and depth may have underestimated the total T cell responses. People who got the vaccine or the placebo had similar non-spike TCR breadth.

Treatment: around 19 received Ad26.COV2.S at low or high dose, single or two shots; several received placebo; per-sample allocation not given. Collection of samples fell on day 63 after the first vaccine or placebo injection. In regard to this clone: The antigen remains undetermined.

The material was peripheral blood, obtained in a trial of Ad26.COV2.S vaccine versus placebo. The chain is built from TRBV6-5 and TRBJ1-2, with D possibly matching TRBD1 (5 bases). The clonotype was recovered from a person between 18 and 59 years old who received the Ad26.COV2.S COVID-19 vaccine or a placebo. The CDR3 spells CASSFFAGSYGYTF. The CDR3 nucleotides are TGTGCCAGCAGCTTCTTTGCAGGGAGCTATGGCTACACCTTC.